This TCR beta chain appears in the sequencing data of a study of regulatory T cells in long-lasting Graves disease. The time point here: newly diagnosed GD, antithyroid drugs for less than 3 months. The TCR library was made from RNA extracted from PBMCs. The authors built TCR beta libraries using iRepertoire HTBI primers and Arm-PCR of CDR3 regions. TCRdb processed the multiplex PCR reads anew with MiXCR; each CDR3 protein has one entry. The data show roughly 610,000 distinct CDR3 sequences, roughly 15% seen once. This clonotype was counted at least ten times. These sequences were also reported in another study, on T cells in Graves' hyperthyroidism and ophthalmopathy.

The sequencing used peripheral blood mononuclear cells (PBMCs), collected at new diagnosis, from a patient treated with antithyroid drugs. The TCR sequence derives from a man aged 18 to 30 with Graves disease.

The CDR3 sequence is CASSYFLGENTEAFF. Here the CDR3 DNA reads TGTGCCAGCAGTTACTTTTTGGGTGAGAACACTGAAGCTTTCTTT. The chain recombines TRBV6-5 with TRBJ1-1; D unclear. CDR3 length equals 15 residues. In germline, CDR1 is MNHEY, CDR2 SVGAGI. The V and J ends lost 1 base and 1 base respectively, with 10 bases between them.